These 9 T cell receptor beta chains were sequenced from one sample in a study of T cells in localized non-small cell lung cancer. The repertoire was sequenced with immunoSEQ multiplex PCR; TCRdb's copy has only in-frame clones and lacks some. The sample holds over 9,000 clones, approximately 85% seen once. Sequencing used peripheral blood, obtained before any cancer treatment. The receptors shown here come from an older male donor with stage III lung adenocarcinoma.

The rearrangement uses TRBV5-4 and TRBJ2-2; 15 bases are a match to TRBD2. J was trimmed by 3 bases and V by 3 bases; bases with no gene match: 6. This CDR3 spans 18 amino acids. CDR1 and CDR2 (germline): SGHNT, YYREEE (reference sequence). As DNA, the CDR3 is TGTGCCAGCAGCTCCGGACTAGCGGGAGGGCCAGACACCGGGGAGCTGTTTTTT. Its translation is CASSSGLAGGPDTGELFF. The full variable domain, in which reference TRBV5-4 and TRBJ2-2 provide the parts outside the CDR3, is ETGVTQSPTHLIKTRGQQVTLRCSSQSGHNTVSWYQQALGQGPQFIFQYYREEENGRGNFPPRFSGLQFPNYSSELNVNALELDDSALYLCASSSGLAGGPDTGELFFGEGSRLTVL.

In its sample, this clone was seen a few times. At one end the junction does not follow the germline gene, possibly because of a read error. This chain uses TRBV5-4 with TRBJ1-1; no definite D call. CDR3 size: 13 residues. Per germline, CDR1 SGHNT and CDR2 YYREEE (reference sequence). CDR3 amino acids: CASSPNRNTEAFF. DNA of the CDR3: TGCGCCAGCAGCCCGAACAGGAACACTGAAGCTTTCTTT.

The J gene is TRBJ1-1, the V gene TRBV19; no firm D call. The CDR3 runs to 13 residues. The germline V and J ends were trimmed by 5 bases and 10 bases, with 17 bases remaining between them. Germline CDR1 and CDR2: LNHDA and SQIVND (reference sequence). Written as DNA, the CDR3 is TGTGCCAGTAGTCTTCCAGGAACCCTCGGAGCTTTCTTT. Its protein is CASSLPGTLGAFF.

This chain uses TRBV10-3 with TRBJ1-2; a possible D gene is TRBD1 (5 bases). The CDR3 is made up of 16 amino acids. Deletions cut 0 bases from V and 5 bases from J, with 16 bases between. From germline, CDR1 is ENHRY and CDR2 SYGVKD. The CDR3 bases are TGTGCCATCAGTGAGTCCCATATAGGGGTAGGATATGGCTACACCTTC. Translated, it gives CAISESHIGVGYGYTF.

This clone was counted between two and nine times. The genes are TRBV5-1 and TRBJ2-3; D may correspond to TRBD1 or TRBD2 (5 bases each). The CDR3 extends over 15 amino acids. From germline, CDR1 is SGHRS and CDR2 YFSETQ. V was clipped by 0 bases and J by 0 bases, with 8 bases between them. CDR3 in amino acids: CASSLDGTSTDTQYF. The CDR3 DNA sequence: TGCGCCAGCAGCTTGGACGGGACGAGCACAGATACGCAGTATTTT.

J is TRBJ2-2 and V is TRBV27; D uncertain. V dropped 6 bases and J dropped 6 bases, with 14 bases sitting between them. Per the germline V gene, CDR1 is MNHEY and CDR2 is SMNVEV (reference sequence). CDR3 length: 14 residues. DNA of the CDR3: TGTGCCAGCAGCCCACCAGACCTGGCCGGGGAGCTGTTTTTT. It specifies CASSPPDLAGELFF.

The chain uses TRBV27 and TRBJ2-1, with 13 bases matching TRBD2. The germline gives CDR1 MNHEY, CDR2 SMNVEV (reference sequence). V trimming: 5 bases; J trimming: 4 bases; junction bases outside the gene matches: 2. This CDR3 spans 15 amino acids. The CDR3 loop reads CASSGTSGTYNEQFF. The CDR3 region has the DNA TGTGCCAGCAGTGGGACTAGCGGGACTTACAATGAGCAGTTCTTC.

CDR3 loop: CASSFSGGQPQHF. In DNA form, the CDR3 reads TGTGCCAGCAGTTTTTCCGGGGGACAGCCCCAGCATTTT. V is TRBV28 and J is TRBJ1-5, with D possibly TRBD1 on 5 matching bases. The germline gives CDR1 MDHEN, CDR2 SYDVKM. Trimming removed 3 bases at V and 7 bases at J, with 10 bases between. The CDR3 contains 13 residues.

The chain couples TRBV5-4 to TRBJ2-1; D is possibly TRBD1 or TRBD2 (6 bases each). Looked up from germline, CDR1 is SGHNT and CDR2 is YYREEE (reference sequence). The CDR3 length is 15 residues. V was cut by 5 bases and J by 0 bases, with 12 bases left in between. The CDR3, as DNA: TGTGCCAGCAGGGGGGGCTTGAGCTCCTACAATGAGCAGTTCTTC. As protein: CASRGGLSSYNEQFF.